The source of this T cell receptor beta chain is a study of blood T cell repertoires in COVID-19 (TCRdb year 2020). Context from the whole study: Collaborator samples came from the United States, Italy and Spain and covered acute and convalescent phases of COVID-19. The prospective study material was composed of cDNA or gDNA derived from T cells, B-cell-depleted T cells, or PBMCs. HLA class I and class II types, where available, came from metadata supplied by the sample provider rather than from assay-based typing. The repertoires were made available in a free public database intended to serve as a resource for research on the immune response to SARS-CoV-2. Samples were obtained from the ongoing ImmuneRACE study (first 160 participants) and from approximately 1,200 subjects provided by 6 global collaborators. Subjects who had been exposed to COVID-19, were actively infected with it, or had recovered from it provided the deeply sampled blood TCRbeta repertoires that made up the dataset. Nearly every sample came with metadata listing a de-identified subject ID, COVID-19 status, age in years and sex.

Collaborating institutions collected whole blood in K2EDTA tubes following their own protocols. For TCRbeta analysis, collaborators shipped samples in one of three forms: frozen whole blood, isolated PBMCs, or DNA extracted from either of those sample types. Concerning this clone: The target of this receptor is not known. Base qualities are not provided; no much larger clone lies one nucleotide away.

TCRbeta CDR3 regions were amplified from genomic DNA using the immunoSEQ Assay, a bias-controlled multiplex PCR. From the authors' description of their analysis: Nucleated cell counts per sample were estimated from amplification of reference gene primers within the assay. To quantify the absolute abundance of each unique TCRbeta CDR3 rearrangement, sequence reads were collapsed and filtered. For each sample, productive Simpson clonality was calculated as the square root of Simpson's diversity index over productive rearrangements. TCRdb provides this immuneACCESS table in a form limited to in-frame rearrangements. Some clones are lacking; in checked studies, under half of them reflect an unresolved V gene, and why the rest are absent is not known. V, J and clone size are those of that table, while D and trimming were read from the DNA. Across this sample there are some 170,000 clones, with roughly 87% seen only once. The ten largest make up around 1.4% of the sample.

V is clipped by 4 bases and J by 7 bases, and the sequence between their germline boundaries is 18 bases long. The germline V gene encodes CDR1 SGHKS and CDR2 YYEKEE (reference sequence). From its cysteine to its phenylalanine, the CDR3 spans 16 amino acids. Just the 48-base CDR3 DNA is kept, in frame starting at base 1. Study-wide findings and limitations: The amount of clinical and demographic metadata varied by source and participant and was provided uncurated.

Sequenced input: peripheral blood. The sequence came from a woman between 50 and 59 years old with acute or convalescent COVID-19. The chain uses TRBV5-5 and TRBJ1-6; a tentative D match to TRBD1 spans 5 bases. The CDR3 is CASSLGVGAPNSPLHF. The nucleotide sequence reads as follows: TGTGCCAGCAGCCTTGGGGTAGGGGCACCCAATTCACCCCTCCACTTT.